These 11 T cell receptor beta chains were sequenced from one sample in a study of early T cells in non-severe SARS-CoV-2 infection. TCRdb re-derived calls from the 5' RACE reads in MiXCR, one entry per CDR3 protein. The table lists tens of thousands of distinct CDR3 sequences, 8.7% of them singletons. Sequenced material: whole blood, taken at baseline. These receptors all stem from an adult who was a healthcare worker with PCR-confirmed SARS-CoV-2 infection or an uninfected control (not recorded which).

This clonotype was seen ten or more times. As DNA, the CDR3 is TGTGCCAGCTCACCACGGCTACAGGGAGACTACAATGAGCAGTTCTTC. Its translation is CASSPRLQGDYNEQFF. This chain joins TRBV18 and TRBJ2-1; TRBD1 might be the D (6 bases). Germline loops: CDR1 KGHSH, CDR2 LQKENI. The ends were cut back, 1 base at V and 3 bases at J, with 13 bases in the middle. The CDR3 is 16 residues long.

This clonotype was counted at least ten times. This chain links TRBV15 with TRBJ1-4; TRBD1 agrees at 7 bases. Germline trimming cut 0 bases from V and 7 bases from J; bases unmatched to any gene: 5. The CDR3 runs to 15 residues. CDR1 and CDR2 from the germline V gene are LNHNV and YYDKDF (reference sequence). The CDR3, as DNA: TGTGCCACCAGCAGAGACAGGGAGGGGGCTGAAAAACTGTTTTTT. Amino acids: CATSRDREGAEKLFF.

CDR3 amino acids: CASSYPGALNEQYF. DNA of the CDR3: TGTGCCAGCAGTTATCCAGGGGCTTTGAACGAGCAGTACTTC. The J gene is TRBJ2-7, the V gene TRBV6-6, with D maybe TRBD1 (6 bases). V lost 3 bases to trimming and J lost 5 bases, with 14 bases between them. The V gene's germline CDR1 is MNHNY and CDR2 SVGAGI (reference sequence). CDR3 length: 14 amino acids.

The table lists this clonotype with a few counts. The chain joins TRBV6-5 to TRBJ1-1; D is undetermined. Germline CDR1 MNHEY, CDR2 SVGAGI. Deletions cut 0 bases from V and 0 bases from J, with 11 bases between. The CDR3 covers 16 residues. The DNA of the CDR3 is TGTGCCAGCAGTTACTCGATCCGGCCGATGAACACTGAAGCTTTCTTT. Translated, it gives CASSYSIRPMNTEAFF.

This chain uses TRBV20-1 with TRBJ2-1; TRBD2 might be the D (5 bases). CDR1 DFQATT and CDR2 SNEGSKA come from the germline V gene (reference sequence). This CDR3 has 12 amino acids. V gave up 6 bases and J gave up 5 bases, with 11 bases separating them. This CDR3 is CSAPLVHNEQFF. The CDR3 DNA follows: TGCAGTGCGCCACTAGTCCACAATGAGCAGTTCTTC.

This clonotype was recorded many times. This chain connects TRBV30 to TRBJ2-2, with D possibly TRBD1 on 6 matching bases. This CDR3 is 14 amino acids long. Germline loops: CDR1 GTSNPN, CDR2 SVGIG (reference sequence). Trimming took 2 bases from V and 8 from J, leaving 15 bases between them. As DNA, the CDR3 is TGTGCCTGGAGTCTAAGGGGGAGAGGTGGGGAGCTGTTTTTT. This gives the protein CAWSLRGRGGELFF.

This clonotype has a handful of counts. The chain carries TRBV7-3 and TRBJ2-6; tentatively, D is TRBD2 (5 bases). This CDR3 is built from 16 residues. V was clipped by 4 bases and J by 2 bases, with 12 bases between them. Per the germline V gene, CDR1 is SGHTA and CDR2 is FQGTGA. DNA of the CDR3: TGTGCCAGCAGCTCATACTCGGGGACTGGGGCCAACGTCCTGACTTTC. It specifies CASSSYSGTGANVLTF.

V and J are TRBV20-1 and TRBJ1-2; 9 bases are a match to TRBD1. Germline loops: CDR1 DFQATT, CDR2 SNEGSKA (reference sequence). The CDR3 covers 15 residues. CDR3 protein: CSAFPAEGQGYGYTF. CDR3 DNA sequence: TGCAGCGCCTTCCCCGCGGAGGGACAGGGTTATGGCTACACCTTC.

The V gene is TRBV3-1, the J gene TRBJ1-6; 7 nucleotides line up with TRBD1. Unmatched junction bases numbered 9, after V lost 6 bases and J lost 4 bases. This CDR3 spans 16 amino acids. CDR1 LGHDT and CDR2 YNNKEL come from the germline V gene (reference sequence). CDR3: CASRTGTALYNSPLHF. The CDR3 DNA sequence: TGTGCCAGCAGGACCGGGACAGCGCTTTATAATTCACCCCTCCACTTT.

This clonotype was detected a few times. V is TRBV20-1 and J is TRBJ2-7; 8 bases map to TRBD1. This CDR3 has 12 residues. Germline CDR1 DFQATT, CDR2 SNEGSKA (reference sequence). J lost 4 bases, V lost 5 bases, and 4 bases had no gene match. The CDR3, as DNA: TGCAGTGCTTCTAGACAGGGGTACGAGCAGTACTTC. Amino acid sequence: CSASRQGYEQYF.

The rearrangement joins TRBV5-1 to TRBJ2-1; TRBD2 is a possible D gene (5 bases). The CDR3 covers 14 residues. Germline CDR1 reads SGHRS; CDR2 reads YFSETQ. V dropped 4 bases and J dropped 4 bases, with 12 bases sitting between them. CDR3 sequence: CASSPRDSYNEQFF. The DNA of the CDR3 is TGCGCCAGCAGCCCCCGGGATTCTTACAATGAGCAGTTCTTC.